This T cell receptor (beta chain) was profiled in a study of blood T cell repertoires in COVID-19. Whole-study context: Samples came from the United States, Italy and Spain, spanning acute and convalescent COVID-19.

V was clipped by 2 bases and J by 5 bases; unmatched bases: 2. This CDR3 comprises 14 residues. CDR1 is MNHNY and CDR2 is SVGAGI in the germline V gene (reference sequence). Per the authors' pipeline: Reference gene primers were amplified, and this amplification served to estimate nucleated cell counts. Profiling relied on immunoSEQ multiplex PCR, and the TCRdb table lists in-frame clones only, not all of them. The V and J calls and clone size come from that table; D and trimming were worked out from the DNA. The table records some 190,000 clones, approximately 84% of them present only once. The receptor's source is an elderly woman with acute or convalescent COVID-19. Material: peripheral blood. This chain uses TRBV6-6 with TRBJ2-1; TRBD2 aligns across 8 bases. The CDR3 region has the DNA TGTGCCAGCAGTTACGGACTAGCCAACAATGAGCAGTTCTTC. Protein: CASSYGLANNEQFF.